One and the same sample provided the 7 T cell receptor beta chains below, sequenced in a study of cytomegalovirus exposure and HLA in healthy donors. Amplification used 60 Vbeta primers and 13 Jbeta primers. Here immunoSEQ multiplex PCR was the method, and the copy in TCRdb shows in-frame clones only, minus some. The profile shows around 120,000 clones, roughly 65% of them singletons. The source material was PBMCs. The receptors stem from a man aged 35-49 years in good health and CMV-seropositive.

The genes are TRBV5-6 and TRBJ2-1; D is ambiguous. V was clipped by 0 bases and J by 7 bases, with 5 bases between them. This CDR3 has 12 residues. The germline V gene has CDR1 SGHDT and CDR2 YYEEEE. CDR3 nucleotide sequence: TGTGCCAGCAGCTTGGATCGGAATGAGCAGTTCTTC. As protein: CASSLDRNEQFF.

Only a few counts were recorded for this clone. The gene calls are TRBV6-5 and TRBJ1-2; the match to TRBD1 covers 8 bases. The germline V gene has CDR1 MNHEY and CDR2 SVGAGI. V shed 2 bases and J 0 bases; nucleotides not matched to a gene: 5. The CDR3 is 16 residues long. The CDR3 reads CASSYQTGASNYGYTF. The CDR3 DNA sequence: TGTGCCAGCAGTTACCAGACAGGGGCTTCTAACTATGGCTACACCTTC.

This sequence joins TRBV10-3 and TRBJ1-2; D perhaps matches TRBD1 (5 bases). The CDR3 covers 16 residues. Trimming removed 6 bases from V and 5 bases from J, with 22 bases in between. Per the germline V gene, CDR1 is ENHRY and CDR2 is SYGVKD. CDR3 sequence: CAISAKGWQGKYGYTF. The CDR3 DNA reads TGTGCCATCAGCGCAAAGGGGTGGCAGGGCAAGTATGGCTACACCTTC.

The chain recombines TRBV9 with TRBJ1-6; D perhaps matches TRBD1 (6 bases). Germline V gives CDR1 SGDLS, CDR2 YYNGEE. V was shortened by 2 bases and J by 6 bases, with 9 bases between the two germline ends. The CDR3 covers 14 residues. The CDR3 DNA follows: TGTGCCAGCAGCGTCGGACAGCCTAATTCACCCCTCCACTTT. The encoded protein is CASSVGQPNSPLHF.

V is TRBV5-6 and J is TRBJ2-2; TRBD2 matches at 11 bases. Germline values: CDR1 SGHDT, CDR2 YYEEEE. The trim removed 1 base at V and 7 bases at J, leaving 12 bases unmatched. This CDR3 spans 18 amino acids. CDR3 region: CASSLIQGRLAGGGELFF. CDR3 DNA: TGTGCCAGCAGCTTGATTCAGGGCCGGCTAGCGGGAGGCGGGGAGCTGTTTTTT.

CDR3 loop: CASSEFGDRGSGYTF. The CDR3 DNA follows: TGCGCCAGCAGTGAGTTCGGGGACAGGGGTTCGGGCTACACCTTC. V usage is TRBV5-1 and J usage is TRBJ1-2, with 10 bases lining up with TRBD1. Germline CDR1 SGHRS, CDR2 YFSETQ. The V and J ends lost 5 bases and 8 bases, in that order; junction bases with no gene match: 12. The CDR3 has 15 residues.

This chain uses TRBV5-1 with TRBJ1-6; D gene unclear. The germline V gene encodes CDR1 SGHRS and CDR2 YFSETQ. The CDR3 is made up of 19 amino acids. V lost 0 bases and J lost 0, with 16 bases in between. This chain's CDR3 is CASSLGGPLGGSYNSPLHF. CDR3 coding DNA: TGCGCCAGCAGCTTGGGAGGCCCTTTGGGAGGCTCCTATAATTCACCCCTCCACTTT.